Sequencing of this T cell receptor beta chain was carried out in a study of blood T cell repertoires in COVID-19 (dated by TCRdb to 2018 to 2021). As for the study more broadly: Samples covering the acute and convalescent phases of COVID-19 were provided by collaborators in the United States, Italy and Spain. The prospective study material was composed of cDNA or gDNA derived from T cells, B-cell-depleted T cells, or PBMCs. The repertoires were released in a freely available public database intended as a resource for research on the immune response to SARS-CoV-2. The sample metadata nearly always contained a de-identified subject ID, COVID-19 status, age in years and sex. Samples were obtained from the ongoing ImmuneRACE study (first 160 participants) and from 1,254 subjects provided by 6 global collaborators. Deeply sampled blood TCRbeta repertoires from subjects exposed to, actively infected with, or recovered from COVID-19 were included in the dataset. Where available, HLA class I and class II types were taken from metadata supplied by the sample provider and were not determined by assay-based typing.

As concerns this clone: Its antigen remains unidentified. No clone much larger than this one lies a single base away; base qualities are absent.

The immunoSEQ Assay, a bias-controlled multiplex PCR, was used to amplify TCRbeta CDR3 regions from genomic DNA. From the authors' description of their analysis: Within the assay, amplification of reference gene primers was used to estimate how many nucleated cells each sample contained. To quantify the absolute abundance of each unique TCRbeta CDR3 rearrangement, sequence reads were collapsed and filtered. Productive Simpson clonality was computed per sample as the square root of Simpson's diversity index over productive rearrangements. Entries here come from immuneACCESS through TCRdb and include only in-frame sequences with V and J called. Some clones fail to appear in such tables; in the studies checked, an unresolved V gene covers under half of the shortfall, and the cause of the remainder is unknown. V, J and clone size derive from that table, while D and trimming were established from the DNA sequence. The sample data list about 200,000 clones, and approximately 80% of these were observed just once. Clones ranked in the top ten supply 8% to 13% of the sample.

Collaborating institutions collected whole blood in K2EDTA tubes following their own protocols. For TCRbeta analysis, collaborator samples were shipped as frozen whole blood, as isolated PBMCs, or as DNA extracted from either sample type. The CDR3 spans 14 residues, from the cysteine through the phenylalanine. Kept here is only the CDR3 DNA, which spans 42 bases and is read in frame from base 1. From a lookup of the germline V gene, CDR1 and CDR2 are LGHNA and YNFKEQ. Cut back by 1 base and 4 bases, the V and J ends lie 11 bases apart. Results the study describes overall, beyond this receptor: Clinical and demographic metadata were provided uncurated, with the amount varying by source and participant.

This clonotype was sampled from a woman of 80 years or more with acute or convalescent COVID-19. The rearrangement joined TRBV4-2 to TRBJ2-7; D gene: possibly TRBD1, on 5 matching bases. What was sequenced was peripheral blood. The CDR3 sequence is CASSQVGVSYEQYF. The nucleotide sequence is given as TGTGCCAGCAGCCAAGTAGGGGTGTCGTACGAGCAGTACTTC.